The 6 T cell receptor beta chains given below trace back to one sample, sequenced in a study of cytomegalovirus exposure and HLA in healthy donors. A multiplex PCR was run with 60 Vbeta primers and 13 Jbeta primers. Clones were read by immunoSEQ multiplex PCR, and TCRdb kept only the in-frame ones, dropping some. Here the sample spans 160,000 or so clones, around 77% being singletons. The material sequenced was PBMCs. These receptor sequences come from a middle-aged woman in good health and CMV-seronegative.

This clone was seen more than once but under ten times. This chain links TRBV7-2 with TRBJ2-1; 7 bases map to TRBD2. Trimming cost V 1 base and J 8 bases; bases outside gene matches: 14. Germline V CDR1 and CDR2: SGHTA, FQGNSA. The CDR3 is 17 residues long. The CDR3 region is CASSLGGRGLSVYEQFF. The CDR3 nucleotides read TGTGCCAGCAGCTTAGGTGGGCGGGGACTAAGTGTCTATGAGCAGTTCTTC.

This clone was seen a single time. The chain links TRBV5-1 to TRBJ2-7, with 10 bases fitting TRBD1. Germline-derived CDR1 and CDR2 are SGHRS and YFSETQ. J was trimmed by 2 bases and V by 3 bases; bases with no gene match: 5. The CDR3 consists of 15 residues. The CDR3 protein is CASSSGQGWTYEQYF. CDR3 in DNA: TGCGCCAGCAGCTCGGGACAGGGGTGGACCTACGAGCAGTACTTC.

Remarks on this clone: Other DNA sequences of this sample code for an identical CDR3. The chain joins TRBV30 to TRBJ2-5, with unresolved D. This CDR3 is 13 amino acids long. V lost 0 bases and J 4 bases, leaving 9 bases between the germline ends. Germline CDR1 is GTSNPN and CDR2 is SVGIG (reference sequence). The CDR3 reads CAWSVRGAETQYF. Written as DNA, the CDR3 is TGTGCCTGGAGTGTACGTGGAGCAGAGACCCAGTACTTC.

This chain uses TRBV28 with TRBJ2-7, with 9 bases lining up with TRBD2. With V trimmed by 3 bases and J by 0 bases, 9 bases remained unmatched. The germline CDR1 and CDR2 sequences are MDHEN and SYDVKM. The CDR3 spans 17 residues. In nucleotides, the CDR3 is TGTGCCAGCAGTTTTGGGTCGGGACTAGCCGACTCCTACGAGCAGTACTTC. It specifies CASSFGSGLADSYEQYF.

The rearrangement uses TRBV30 and TRBJ1-2; 8 bases align to TRBD1. The junction had 8 bases not matched to a gene; V was cut back by 6 bases and J by 5 bases. This CDR3 has 13 residues. Germline CDR1 and CDR2: GTSNPN and SVGIG (reference sequence). The CDR3 region is CACRGQGIYGYTF. DNA of the CDR3: TGTGCCTGCCGAGGACAGGGTATTTATGGCTACACCTTC. Supplemented by reference TRBV30 and TRBJ1-2, the full variable domain reads SQTIHQWPATLVQPVGSPLSLECTVEGTSNPNLYWYRQAAGRGLQLLFYSVGIGQISSEVPQNLSASRPQDRQFILSSKKLLLSDSGFYLCACRGQGIYGYTFGSGTRLTVV.

Of note for this clone: Other DNA sequences of this sample code for an identical CDR3. V usage is TRBV5-4 and J usage is TRBJ2-7; D is uncertain. The CDR3 runs 12 residues. The ends were cut back, 4 bases at V and 4 bases at J, with 9 bases in the middle. The germline CDR1 and CDR2 sequences are SGHNT and YYREEE (reference sequence). The CDR3 spells CASSLDLYEQYF. In nucleotides, the CDR3 is TGTGCCAGCAGCCTGGACCTATACGAGCAGTACTTC.